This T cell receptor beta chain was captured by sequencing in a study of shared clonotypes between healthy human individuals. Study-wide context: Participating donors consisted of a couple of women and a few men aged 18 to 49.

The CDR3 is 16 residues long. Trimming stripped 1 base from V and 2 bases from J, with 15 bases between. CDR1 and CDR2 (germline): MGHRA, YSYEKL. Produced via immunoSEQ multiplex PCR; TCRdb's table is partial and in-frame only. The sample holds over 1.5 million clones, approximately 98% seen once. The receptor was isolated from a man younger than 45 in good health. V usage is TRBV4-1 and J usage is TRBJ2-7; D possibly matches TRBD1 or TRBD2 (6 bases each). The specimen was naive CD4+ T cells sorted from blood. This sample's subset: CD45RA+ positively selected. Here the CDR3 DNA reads TGCGCCAGCAGCCAAGTGGCCTCGCGGGACACCTACGAGCAGTACTTC. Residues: CASSQVASRDTYEQYF.